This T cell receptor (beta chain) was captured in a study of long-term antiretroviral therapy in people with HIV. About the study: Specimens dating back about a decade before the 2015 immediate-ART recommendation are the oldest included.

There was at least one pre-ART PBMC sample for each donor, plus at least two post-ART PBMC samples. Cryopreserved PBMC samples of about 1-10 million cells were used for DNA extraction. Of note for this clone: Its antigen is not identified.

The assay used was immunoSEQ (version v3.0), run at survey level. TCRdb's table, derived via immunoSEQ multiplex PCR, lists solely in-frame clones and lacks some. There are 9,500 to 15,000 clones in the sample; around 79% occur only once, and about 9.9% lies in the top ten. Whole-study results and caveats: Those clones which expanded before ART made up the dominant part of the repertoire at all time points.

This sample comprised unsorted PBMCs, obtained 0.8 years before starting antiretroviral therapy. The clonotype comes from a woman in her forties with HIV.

The CDR3 is CASSSDSLGNEQFF. In DNA form, the CDR3 reads TGTGCCAGCAGCTCGGACTCCCTGGGGAATGAGCAGTTCTTC. The chain links TRBV5-4 to TRBJ2-1; possibly TRBD2 for D (5 bases). The CDR3 totals 14 residues. Germline V gives CDR1 SGHNT, CDR2 YYREEE (reference sequence). V was trimmed by 3 bases and J by 7 bases, leaving 14 bases between them.